This T cell receptor beta chain is from a study of T cells after posttransplantation cyclophosphamide. Assay used: immunoSEQ multiplex PCR; TCRdb lists only in-frame clones, some missing. The sample holds approximately 56,000 clones, 94% seen once. V was pared by 3 bases and J by 6 bases, with 15 bases between. Germline CDR1 SGHRS, CDR2 YFSETQ. The CDR3 contains 14 residues. This clonotype originated in a woman in her twenties or thirties in good health and a related stem cell transplant donor. The J gene is TRBJ1-1, the V gene TRBV5-1; tentatively, D is TRBD1 (5 bases). Source material: PBMCs. The CDR3 DNA sequence: TGCGCCAGCAGCTGGGAGGGGAAGGGTGCTGAAGCTTTCTTT. Translated: CASSWEGKGAEAFF.